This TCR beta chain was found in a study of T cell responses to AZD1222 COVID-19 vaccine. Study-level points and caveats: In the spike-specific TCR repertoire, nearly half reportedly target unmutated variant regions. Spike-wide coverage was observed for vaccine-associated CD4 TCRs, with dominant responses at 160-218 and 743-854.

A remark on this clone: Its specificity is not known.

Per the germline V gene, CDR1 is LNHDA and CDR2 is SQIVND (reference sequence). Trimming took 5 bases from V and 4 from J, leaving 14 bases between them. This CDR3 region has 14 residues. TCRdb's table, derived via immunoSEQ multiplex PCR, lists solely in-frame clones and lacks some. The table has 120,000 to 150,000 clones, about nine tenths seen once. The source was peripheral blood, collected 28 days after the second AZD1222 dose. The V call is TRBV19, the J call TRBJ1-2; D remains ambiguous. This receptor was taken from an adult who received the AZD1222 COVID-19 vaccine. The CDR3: CASSLPGKGYGYTF. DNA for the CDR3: TGTGCCAGTAGTCTACCGGGTAAAGGCTATGGCTACACCTTC.